The clone carrying this T cell receptor beta chain occurred many times. Its antigen is still unknown. This sample was taken from a study of T cells after yellow fever vaccination. Study-level background: Low-cell-number fractions were prepared with SMART-Seq v4 Ultra Low Input.

Study conclusions and caveats: Booster samples showed a return of most primary-vaccination clones (about 96% CD4, approximately 85% CD8). The bulk population could contribute abundant contaminating clonotypes to FACS-sorted repertoires.

The germline V gene has CDR1 SGHRS and CDR2 YFSETQ. Trimming stripped 0 bases from V and 5 bases from J, with 12 bases between. The CDR3 consists of 14 residues. TCRdb re-derived calls from the 5' RACE reads in MiXCR, one entry per CDR3 protein. There are roughly 120,000 distinct CDR3 sequences in the sample; 7.4% occur only once, and roughly 2.5% lies in the top ten. Sequencing was performed on CD4+ T cells sorted from PBMCs, taken 9 to 11 days after the first yellow fever vaccination. The V call is TRBV5-1, the J call TRBJ2-7; D not resolved. The sequence came from a young man who received the YFV17D yellow fever vaccine. In DNA, the CDR3 is TGCGCCAGCAGCTTGGCACCCGCCAACAACGAGCAGTACTTC. This codes for CASSLAPANNEQYF.